A selection of T cell receptor beta chains follows, all from one sample in a study of T cell responses to AZD1222 COVID-19 vaccine. Clones were read by immunoSEQ multiplex PCR, and TCRdb kept only the in-frame ones, dropping some. The sample lists about 120,000 clones; 80% to 95% were seen once. The specimen comprised peripheral blood, sampled on day 0 of AZD1222 vaccination. These receptors were taken from an adult in good health. Both conserved end residues are part of each CDR3. The order of the fields is V gene, CDR3 protein.

v_call: TRBV7-9
cdr3_aa: CASSSTGGLETQYF

v_call: TRBV19
cdr3_aa: CASSPLTGDTQYF

v_call: TRBV20-1
cdr3_aa: CSAGGGQPQHF

v_call: TRBV2
cdr3_aa: CASGTGNEKLFF

v_call: TRBV6-1
cdr3_aa: CASSELWGSNTEAFF

v_call: TRBV18
cdr3_aa: CASSPLGQKNQPQHF

v_call: TRBV6-5
cdr3_aa: CASSSPRPGGEQYF

v_call: TRBV11-3
cdr3_aa: CASSLDPRAGQGYYNEQFF

v_call: TRBV3-1/TRBV3-2
cdr3_aa: CASTVWGGRGSGYGYTF

v_call: TRBV10-3
cdr3_aa: CAISGTGVQPQHF

v_call: TRBV19
cdr3_aa: CASFRGGYTF

v_call: TRBV14
cdr3_aa: CASSGATVTGELFF

v_call: TRBV10-3
cdr3_aa: CAIRGSRDRVDTEAFF

v_call: TRBV27
cdr3_aa: CASSLTGLTSSYNEQFF

v_call: TRBV9
cdr3_aa: CASSVRGAGEQYF

v_call: TRBV6-2/TRBV6-3
cdr3_aa: CASSKTGFEKGYTF

v_call: TRBV21-1
cdr3_aa: CASSKKTAAGGNYGYTF

v_call: TRBV4-1
cdr3_aa: CASSQGTGGADTDTQYF

v_call: TRBV5-6
cdr3_aa: CASSLIRRGSYNEQFF

v_call: TRBV11-2
cdr3_aa: CASSHPPGNTIYF

v_call: TRBV30
cdr3_aa: CAFSPGGQETQYF

v_call: TRBV18
cdr3_aa: CASSPPSARQNSPLHF

v_call: TRBV28
cdr3_aa: CASSFGAASGPQYF

v_call: TRBV6-5
cdr3_aa: CASSPRDRADYGYTF

v_call: TRBV10-3
cdr3_aa: CAISAASGGTYEQYF

v_call: TRBV3-1/TRBV3-2
cdr3_aa: CASSRLVGEQYF

v_call: TRBV19
cdr3_aa: CASSSGQGGYQPQHF

v_call: TRBV7-2
cdr3_aa: CASSLETSSYEQYF

v_call: TRBV6-2/TRBV6-3
cdr3_aa: CASSRRRGNYEQYF

v_call: TRBV29-1
cdr3_aa: CSVELGGAYEQYF

v_call: TRBV4-3
cdr3_aa: CASSQALGTGNQPQHF

v_call: TRBV24-1
cdr3_aa: CATSEGLGGNQPQHF

v_call: TRBV14
cdr3_aa: CASSLKLISGNTIYF

v_call: TRBV7-2
cdr3_aa: CASSPRLTVDEKLFF

v_call: TRBV11-3
cdr3_aa: CASSFGQLPFYEQYF

v_call: TRBV6-5
cdr3_aa: CASSSDTTGGYTF

v_call: TRBV5-6
cdr3_aa: CASSFGTGDYEQYF

v_call: TRBV4-2
cdr3_aa: CASSQALGTSGDNEQFF

v_call: TRBV11-2
cdr3_aa: CASSLVVNYGYTF

v_call: TRBV30
cdr3_aa: CAWSRLAGGRISDTGELFF

v_call: TRBV3-1/TRBV3-2
cdr3_aa: CASSQESRALYEQYF

v_call: TRBV4-1
cdr3_aa: CASSQGPGEAKNIQYF